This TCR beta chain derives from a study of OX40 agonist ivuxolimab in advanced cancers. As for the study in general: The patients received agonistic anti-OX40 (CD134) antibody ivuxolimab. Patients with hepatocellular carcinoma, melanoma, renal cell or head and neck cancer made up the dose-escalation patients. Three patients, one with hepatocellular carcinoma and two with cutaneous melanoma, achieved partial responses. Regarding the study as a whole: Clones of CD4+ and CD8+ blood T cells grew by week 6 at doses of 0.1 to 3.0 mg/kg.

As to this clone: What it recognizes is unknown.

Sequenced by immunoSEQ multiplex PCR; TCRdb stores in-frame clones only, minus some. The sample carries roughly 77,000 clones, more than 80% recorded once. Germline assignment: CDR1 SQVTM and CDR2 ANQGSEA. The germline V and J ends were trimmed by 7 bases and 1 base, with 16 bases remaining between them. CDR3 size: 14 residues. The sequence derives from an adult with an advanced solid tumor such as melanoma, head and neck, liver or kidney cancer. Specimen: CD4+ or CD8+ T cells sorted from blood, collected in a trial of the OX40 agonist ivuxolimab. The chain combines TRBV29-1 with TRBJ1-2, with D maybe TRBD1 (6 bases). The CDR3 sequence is CSAAGDTFNYGYTF. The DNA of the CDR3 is TGCAGCGCTGCCGGGGACACTTTTAACTATGGCTACACCTTC.